This TCR beta chain was retrieved from a study of control samples from healthy donors and cancer patients (dated by TCRdb to 2019 to 2021). Library creation used the immunoSEQ multiplex PCR assay. The source is immuneACCESS, and TCRdb retained only in-frame sequences with V and J called. Part of the clones is not carried over; for the studies checked, unresolved V genes explain less than half of this, and the remainder is unexplained. The sample contains about 120,000 clones, about 83% of them found a single time. The ten largest clonotypes hold about 12% of the sample. In the case of this clone: Its antigen is still unknown. No base qualities exist here, and no much larger clone lies one base off it.

Sequenced material: blood. The clonotype comes from a man aged 25 to 40 in good health.

CDR3 reads: CASRDRNNGYTF. The nucleotides read TGTGCCAGCCGGGACAGAAATAATGGCTACACCTTC. The chain employs TRBV2 and TRBJ1-2; TRBD1 lines up with 7 middle nucleotides. The cysteine opens and the phenylalanine closes a CDR3 of 12 amino acids. The only DNA kept is the CDR3, 36 bases in frame from the first base. V is trimmed back by 8 bases and J by 6 bases, and the junction contains 6 bases that no gene match accounts for. The germline V gene encodes CDR1 SNHLY and CDR2 FYNNEI.